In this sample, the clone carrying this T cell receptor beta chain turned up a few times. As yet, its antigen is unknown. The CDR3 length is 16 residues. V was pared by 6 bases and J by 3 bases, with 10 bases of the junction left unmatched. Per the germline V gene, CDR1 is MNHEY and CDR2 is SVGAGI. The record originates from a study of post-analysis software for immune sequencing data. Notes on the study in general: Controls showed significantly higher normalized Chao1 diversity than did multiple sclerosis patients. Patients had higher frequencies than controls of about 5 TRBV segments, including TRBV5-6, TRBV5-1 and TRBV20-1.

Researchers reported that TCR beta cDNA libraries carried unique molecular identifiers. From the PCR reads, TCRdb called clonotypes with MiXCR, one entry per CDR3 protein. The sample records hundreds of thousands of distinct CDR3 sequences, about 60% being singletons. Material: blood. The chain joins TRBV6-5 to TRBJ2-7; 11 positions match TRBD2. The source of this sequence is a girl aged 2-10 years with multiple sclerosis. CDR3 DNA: TGTGCCAGCAGACCCCTACTAGCGGGGGAGGACTACGAGCAGTACTTC. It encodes CASRPLLAGEDYEQYF.